Listed here are 7 T cell receptor beta chains from one sample, sequenced in a study of blood T cell repertoires in COVID-19. TCRdb keeps only in-frame clones here, not all; method: immunoSEQ multiplex PCR. The table shows approximately 120,000 clones, with roughly 90% occurring only once. The material sequenced was peripheral blood. The receptors shown here come from a middle-aged man with acute or convalescent COVID-19.

This chain links TRBV25-1 with TRBJ1-3; D not resolved. V lost 3 bases and J 6 bases, leaving 6 bases between the germline ends. The germline V gene has CDR1 MGHDK and CDR2 SYGVNS. The CDR3 has 12 amino acids. CDR3 DNA: TGTGCCAGCAGTGAGGGCCTAAACACCATATATTTT. It codes for CASSEGLNTIYF. The complete variable domain, with remaining parts taken from reference TRBV25-1 and TRBJ1-3, reads EADIYQTPRYLVIGTGKKITLECSQTMGHDKMYWYQQDPGMELHLIHYSYGVNSTEKGDLSSESTVSRIRTEHFPLTLESARPSHTSQYLCASSEGLNTIYFGEGSWLTVV.

The genes are TRBV3-1 (or the pseudogene TRBV3-2) and TRBJ1-2; no definite D call. The ends were cut back, 1 base at V and 0 bases at J, with 9 bases in the middle. Germline V gene lookup returns CDR1 LGHDT and CDR2 YNNKEL (reference sequence). The CDR3 runs 15 residues. Here the CDR3 reads CASSQGVGANYGYTF. CDR3 sequence (DNA): TGTGCCAGCAGCCAAGGGGTGGGAGCTAACTATGGCTACACCTTC.

This rearrangement joins TRBV7-2 to TRBJ2-7; possibly TRBD2 for D (6 bases). Trimming left V 5 bases short and J 5 bases short, with 16 bases between. Germline V lookup: CDR1 SGHTA, CDR2 FQGNSA. The CDR3 covers 14 residues. This CDR3 reads CASSLTGTSNEQYF. The DNA of the CDR3 is TGTGCCAGCAGCCTAACCGGGACTTCAAACGAGCAGTACTTC.

This clone showed up just once. This chain connects TRBV5-1 to TRBJ2-5; no reliable D call. V lost 5 bases to trimming and J lost 2 bases, with 13 bases between them. CDR1 and CDR2 from the germline V gene are SGHRS and YFSETQ. CDR3 length: 14 residues. Here the CDR3 reads CASSLRVAQETQYF. The DNA for the CDR3 is TGCGCCAGCAGTCTAAGAGTCGCGCAAGAGACCCAGTACTTC.

This clone has just one count. The V call is TRBV2, the J call TRBJ2-1; the D gene is possibly TRBD2 (6 bases). The CDR3 runs to 12 residues. The V end lost 7 bases, the J end lost 13 bases, and 17 bases lay between the germline ends. The germline gives CDR1 SNHLY, CDR2 FYNNEI. The CDR3 nucleotides read TGTGCCAGCACCTCAGGGACTTCGCTCCAGTTCTTC. Its protein product is CASTSGTSLQFF.

The chain joins TRBV6-5 to TRBJ1-1; D possibly corresponds to TRBD1 (5 bases). V dropped 2 bases and J dropped 7 bases, with 17 bases sitting between them. This CDR3 spans 15 amino acids. Germline V gene lookup returns CDR1 MNHEY and CDR2 SVGAGI. The chain's CDR3 is CASSYGSQFRGEAFF. The CDR3 DNA follows: TGTGCCAGCAGTTACGGAAGCCAGTTTAGGGGTGAAGCTTTCTTT.

The CDR3 protein is CAWSAGGYEQYF. The CDR3 DNA follows: TGTGCCTGGAGCGCAGGGGGCTACGAGCAGTACTTC. The chain uses TRBV30 and TRBJ2-7, with 7 bases fitting TRBD1. Germline loops: CDR1 GTSNPN, CDR2 SVGIG (reference sequence). The CDR3 spans 12 residues. V was pared by 3 bases and J by 3 bases, with 2 bases of the junction left unmatched. Combining the CDR3 with reference TRBV30 and TRBJ2-7 gives the whole variable domain SQTIHQWPATLVQPVGSPLSLECTVEGTSNPNLYWYRQAAGRGLQLLFYSVGIGQISSEVPQNLSASRPQDRQFILSSKKLLLSDSGFYLCAWSAGGYEQYFGPGTRLTVT.